One and the same sample provided the 32 T cell receptor beta chains below, sequenced in a study of blood T cell repertoires in COVID-19. Profiled with immunoSEQ multiplex PCR; TCRdb holds only in-frame clones, not every one. This sample yields about 260,000 clones, of which 80% to 90% are seen a single time; over 1.2% belongs to the top ten. The specimen was peripheral blood. All receptors derive from a woman in her thirties or forties who had recovered from COVID-19.

This chain links TRBV5-6 with TRBJ2-1, with D perhaps matching TRBD1 (6 bases). V lost 4 bases, J lost 3 bases, and 11 bases lay in between. This CDR3 has 14 amino acids. Looked up from germline, CDR1 is SGHDT and CDR2 is YYEEEE. The CDR3 DNA reads as TGTGCCAGCAGCCTAGAACAGGGCTACAATGAGCAGTTCTTC. Amino acid sequence: CASSLEQGYNEQFF.

The chain carries TRBV28 and TRBJ2-6; D unresolved. This CDR3 comprises 14 residues. Per the germline V gene, CDR1 is MDHEN and CDR2 is SYDVKM. Trimming took 6 bases from V and 2 from J, leaving 8 bases between them. Here the CDR3 reads CASRVAPGANVLTF. CDR3 nucleotide sequence: TGTGCCAGCAGAGTAGCTCCTGGGGCCAACGTCCTGACTTTC.

This clone was seen once. This chain uses TRBV5-4 with TRBJ2-7; D is perhaps TRBD1 (5 bases). V dropped 3 bases and J dropped 3 bases, with 13 bases sitting between them. The CDR3 has 14 amino acids. Germline-derived CDR1 and CDR2 are SGHNT and YYREEE (reference sequence). The CDR3 region has the DNA TGTGCCAGCAGCTACTTGGGGCGGTTCTACGAGCAGTACTTC. Translation gives CASSYLGRFYEQYF.

The rearrangement uses TRBV4-3 and TRBJ1-4, with 7 positions matching TRBD1. After removal of 4 bases from V and 7 bases from J, the junction contained 3 bases not matched to a gene. This CDR3 region has 13 residues. Germline CDR1 LGHNA, CDR2 YSLEER. In DNA form, the CDR3 reads TGCGCCAGCAGCCGACACAGGGGTGAAAAACTGTTTTTT. This encodes CASSRHRGEKLFF.

The chain couples TRBV7-9 to TRBJ1-2; TRBD1 agrees at 11 bases. Germline V gives CDR1 SEHNR, CDR2 FQNEAQ (reference sequence). The CDR3 covers 14 residues. The V and J ends lost 3 bases and 7 bases, in that order; junction bases with no gene match: 4. CDR3 DNA sequence: TGTGCCAGCAGCTTCGGACAGGGGGCAAGTGGCTACACCTTC. This encodes CASSFGQGASGYTF.

The rearrangement uses TRBV5-4 and TRBJ1-1, with unresolved D. V was clipped by 2 bases and J by 1 base, with 3 bases between them. The CDR3 runs to 12 residues. The germline gives CDR1 SGHNT, CDR2 YYREEE (reference sequence). CDR3 region: CASSFSNTEAFF. CDR3 DNA: TGTGCCAGCAGCTTCTCGAACACTGAAGCTTTCTTT.

The chain links TRBV19 to TRBJ1-3; D gene uncertain. The CDR3 has 14 amino acids. The V gene's germline CDR1 is LNHDA and CDR2 SQIVND (reference sequence). The ends were cut back, 4 bases at V and 4 bases at J, with 11 bases in the middle. The CDR3 here is CASSTGGYGNTIYF. Written as DNA, the CDR3 is TGTGCCAGTAGTACCGGCGGGTACGGAAACACCATATATTTT.

The rearrangement joins TRBV12-5 to TRBJ1-1; 8 bases fit TRBD1. CDR1 and CDR2 from the germline V gene are LGHNT and FRNRAP. The CDR3 runs to 19 residues. With 1 base clipped from V and 4 bases from J, the junction kept 17 bases outside the gene matches. This CDR3 reads CASGLAPFAGGLRGTEAFF. The CDR3 region has the DNA TGTGCTAGTGGTTTGGCTCCTTTTGCAGGGGGCCTTCGAGGCACTGAAGCTTTCTTT.

The chain links TRBV19 to TRBJ1-2; 7 bases are a match to TRBD1. Germline V gene lookup returns CDR1 LNHDA and CDR2 SQIVND (reference sequence). Trimming took 7 bases from V and 0 from J; bases not matched to a gene: 8. The CDR3 is 15 residues long. Written as DNA, the CDR3 is TGTGCCAGTACCCGAGGACAGGCCGCTAACTATGGCTACACCTTC. Protein product: CASTRGQAANYGYTF. The variable domain in full, with the rest retrieved from reference TRBV19 and TRBJ1-2, is DGGITQSPKYLFRKEGQNVTLSCEQNLNHDAMYWYRQDPGQGLRLIYYSQIVNDFQKGDIAEGYSVSREKKESFPLTVTSAQKNPTAFYLCASTRGQAANYGYTFGSGTRLTVV.

The chain carries TRBV6-5 and TRBJ1-2; no clear D gene. V was cut by 6 bases and J by 6 bases, with 14 bases left in between. From germline, CDR1 is MNHEY and CDR2 SVGAGI. This CDR3 contains 13 residues. The DNA of the CDR3 is TGTGCCAGCAGGGGAGTAATGGAGGATGGCTACACCTTC. It codes for CASRGVMEDGYTF.

The chain carries TRBV5-4 and TRBJ2-7, with D hard to call. The CDR3 loop spans 11 amino acids. The V gene lost 2 bases and the J gene lost 5 bases, with 5 bases spanning the gap. Germline V lookup: CDR1 SGHNT, CDR2 YYREEE (reference sequence). The CDR3 DNA follows: TGTGCCAGCAGCTTTGTCGACGAGCAGTACTTC. Protein sequence: CASSFVDEQYF. Full variable domain (remainder filled in from reference TRBV5-4 and TRBJ2-7): ETGVTQSPTHLIKTRGQQVTLRCSSQSGHNTVSWYQQALGQGPQFIFQYYREEENGRGNFPPRFSGLQFPNYSSELNVNALELDDSALYLCASSFVDEQYFGPGTRLTVT.

The chain employs TRBV29-1 and TRBJ1-4; 8 bases agree with TRBD1. From germline, CDR1 is SQVTM and CDR2 ANQGSEA. V was pared by 7 bases and J by 7 bases, with 8 bases of the junction left unmatched. The CDR3 runs 13 residues. The CDR3 sequence is CSGRTGLGEKLFF. The CDR3 DNA reads TGCAGCGGCAGGACAGGGTTGGGTGAAAAACTGTTTTTT.

V is TRBV9 and J is TRBJ1-2; no firm D call. The CDR3 runs 15 residues. V lost 0 bases and J 0 bases, leaving 9 bases between the germline ends. Germline CDR1 SGDLS, CDR2 YYNGEE. The CDR3 spells CASSVVEEPNYGYTF. The CDR3 region has the DNA TGTGCCAGCAGCGTAGTAGAGGAGCCTAACTATGGCTACACCTTC.

The rearrangement links TRBV6-5 to TRBJ1-6; no firm D call. This CDR3 is built from 13 residues. Trimming took off 8 bases at V and 5 bases at J, with 10 bases between the two ends. Per the germline V gene, CDR1 is MNHEY and CDR2 is SVGAGI. CDR3 residues: CASSEVNNSPLHF. CDR3 bases: TGTGCCAGCTCGGAGGTGAATAATTCACCCCTCCACTTT.

CDR3 nucleotide sequence: TGTGCCAGCAGCGGGGGGGAGGGGAACACTGAAGCTTTCTTT. It yields the protein CASSGGEGNTEAFF. This chain uses TRBV7-8 with TRBJ1-1, with TRBD1 as a possible D gene (5 bases). Trimming cost V 5 bases and J 1 base, with 11 bases left between them. The CDR3 loop spans 14 amino acids. The germline V gene has CDR1 SGHVS and CDR2 FQNEAQ. Based on the CDR3 plus reference TRBV7-8 and TRBJ1-1, the full variable domain is GAGVSQSPRYKVAKRGQDVALRCDPISGHVSLFWYQQALGQGPEFLTYFQNEAQLDKSGLPSDRFFAERPEGSVSTLKIQRTQQEDSAVYLCASSGGEGNTEAFFGQGTRLTVV.

This clone was seen a handful of times. This chain joins TRBV7-9 and TRBJ2-5; 7 bases map to TRBD2. Germline assignment: CDR1 SEHNR and CDR2 FQNEAQ (reference sequence). V trimming: 4 bases; J trimming: 7 bases; junction bases outside the gene matches: 9. The CDR3 runs 14 residues. The CDR3 nucleotides are TGTGCCAGCAGCTCCAGACTAGCCCAGGGGACCCAGTACTTC. Translated, it gives CASSSRLAQGTQYF.

The chain is built from TRBV19 and TRBJ1-5; 11 nucleotides align to TRBD1. Germline-derived CDR1 and CDR2 are LNHDA and SQIVND (reference sequence). This CDR3 spans 14 amino acids. The V gene end was trimmed by 6 bases and the J gene end by 7 bases; junction bases not matched to a gene: 5. In nucleotides, the CDR3 is TGTGCCAGTAGAGACGGGACAGGGGGACAGCCCCAGCATTTT. Encoded protein: CASRDGTGGQPQHF.

The J gene is TRBJ1-6, the V gene TRBV10-1, with a tentative D call TRBD1 (6 bases). The ends were cut back, 8 bases at V and 9 bases at J, with 20 bases in the middle. CDR3 length equals 15 residues. The V gene's germline CDR1 is WNHNN and CDR2 SYGVQD (reference sequence). Here the CDR3 reads CASPRGGPVFSPLHF. As DNA, the CDR3 is TGCGCCAGCCCCCGGGGGGGGCCGGTATTTTCACCCCTCCACTTT.

This clone was seen only once. This chain connects TRBV29-1 to TRBJ2-3, with a possible D match to TRBD1 (6 bases). CDR3 size: 12 residues. V was trimmed by 4 bases and J by 5 bases, leaving 10 bases between them. The germline V gene encodes CDR1 SQVTM and CDR2 ANQGSEA. The CDR3 region is CSVVGRGDTQYF. CDR3 coding DNA: TGCAGCGTTGTTGGCAGGGGAGATACGCAGTATTTT.

The genes are TRBV30 and TRBJ1-2, with 7 bases fitting TRBD1. This CDR3 contains 14 residues. Germline V CDR1 and CDR2: GTSNPN, SVGIG (reference sequence). V lost 4 bases, J lost 4 bases, and 9 bases stayed unmatched. CDR3 sequence: CAWKEGGLPYGYTF. The CDR3 DNA reads as TGTGCCTGGAAAGAAGGGGGCCTACCCTATGGCTACACCTTC.

The sample holds one count of this clone. The chain links TRBV12-5 to TRBJ1-5, with 10 bases identical to TRBD1. After removal of 5 bases from V and 3 bases from J, the junction contained 7 bases not matched to a gene. There are 16 residues in the CDR3. Germline V CDR1 and CDR2: LGHNT, FRNRAP. The CDR3 DNA reads as TGTGCTAGTGGTATATCGACAGGGGGCTTCAATCAGCCCCAGCATTTT. Its protein is CASGISTGGFNQPQHF.

This chain uses TRBV6-1 with TRBJ2-3, with 15 bases aligning to TRBD2. Trimming cost V 0 bases and J 3 bases; bases outside gene matches: 10. This CDR3 comprises 20 residues. CDR1 and CDR2 from the germline V gene are MNHNS and SASEGT. DNA for the CDR3: TGTGCCAGCAGTGAAGCTATACTGGGACTAGCGGGGGGAAAGACAGATACGCAGTATTTT. It codes for CASSEAILGLAGGKTDTQYF.

J is TRBJ2-5 and V is TRBV5-4, with 8 bases fitting TRBD1. After removal of 5 bases from V and 8 bases from J, the junction contained 20 bases not matched to a gene. CDR3 length: 17 residues. In germline, CDR1 is SGHNT, CDR2 YYREEE (reference sequence). The CDR3 protein is CASSLGQGSGLIRTQYF. In DNA form, the CDR3 reads TGTGCCAGCAGTTTAGGACAGGGATCGGGGCTTATTAGAACCCAGTACTTC.

The chain recombines TRBV4-2 with TRBJ2-2; possible D gene TRBD1, 6 bases. Per the germline V gene, CDR1 is LGHNA and CDR2 is YNFKEQ. The CDR3 covers 16 residues. Trimming took off 3 bases at V and 4 bases at J, with 15 bases between the two ends. In nucleotides, the CDR3 is TGTGCCAGCAGCCAGTCCTGGGGGCCGGGCACCGGGGAGCTGTTTTTT. Encoded protein: CASSQSWGPGTGELFF.

The V call is TRBV5-6, the J call TRBJ1-1; no definite D call. This CDR3 comprises 13 residues. V was cut by 2 bases and J by 1 base, with 6 bases left in between. Per the germline V gene, CDR1 is SGHDT and CDR2 is YYEEEE. The CDR3 DNA reads as TGTGCCAGCAGCTTTAACAGGAACACTGAAGCTTTCTTT. It is translated as CASSFNRNTEAFF. Variable domain in full (rest from reference TRBV5-6 and TRBJ1-1): DAGVTQSPTHLIKTRGQQVTLRCSPKSGHDTVSWYQQALGQGPQFIFQYYEEEERQRGNFPDRFSGHQFPNYSSELNVNALLLGDSALYLCASSFNRNTEAFFGQGTRLTVV.

The chain links TRBV18 to TRBJ2-7, with D possibly being TRBD1 (5 bases). The CDR3 is 14 residues long. V lost 0 bases and J 5 bases, leaving 11 bases between the germline ends. Germline assignment: CDR1 KGHSH and CDR2 LQKENI. The CDR3 reads CASSPPAGRDEQYF. The CDR3 coding sequence is TGTGCCAGCTCACCACCCGCTGGCAGGGACGAGCAGTACTTC.

The chain uses TRBV21-1 and TRBJ1-5. TRBV21-1 constitutes a pseudogene. CDR3 length: 14 amino acids. The CDR3 coding sequence is TGTGCCAGCAGCAACTACTGTAGCAATCAGCCCCAGCATTTT. Translating it yields CASSNYCSNQPQHF.

In this sample, this clone turned up once. The chain carries TRBV5-1 and TRBJ1-2; 7 bases match TRBD1. Germline CDR1 reads SGHRS; CDR2 reads YFSETQ. V shed 2 bases and J 8 bases; nucleotides not matched to a gene: 12. The CDR3 covers 15 residues. The CDR3 protein is CASSLLTGEAGGYTF. The DNA of the CDR3 is TGCGCCAGCAGCTTATTAACAGGGGAAGCGGGCGGCTACACCTTC.

Only a few counts were recorded for this clone. The chain couples TRBV7-8 to TRBJ2-7; D call uncertain. V was clipped by 2 bases and J by 0 bases, with 5 bases between them. Germline V gene sequence: CDR1 SGHVS, CDR2 FQNEAQ. The CDR3 has 13 amino acids. This CDR3 reads CASSLFYSYEQYF. Written as DNA, the CDR3 is TGTGCCAGCAGCTTATTCTACTCCTACGAGCAGTACTTC.

The gene calls are TRBV10-2 and TRBJ2-3; D is perhaps TRBD1 (8 bases). The CDR3 consists of 15 residues. Germline values: CDR1 WSHSY, CDR2 SAAADI. The germline V and J ends were trimmed by 7 bases and 6 bases, with 20 bases remaining between them. The CDR3 is CASIQQGGIRDTQYF. The CDR3 DNA follows: TGCGCCAGCATTCAACAGGGGGGGATCAGGGATACGCAGTATTTT.

This chain links TRBV4-3 with TRBJ2-7; 7 bases line up with TRBD2. CDR3 length equals 14 residues. Germline CDR1 and CDR2: LGHNA and YSLEER. J was trimmed by 6 bases and V by 4 bases; bases with no gene match: 9. The CDR3 DNA reads TGCGCCAGCAGCCTGAGCTGGACTAGTGGCGAGCAGTACTTC. Translation: CASSLSWTSGEQYF.

This clone appeared a few times. The V call is TRBV9, the J call TRBJ1-1; D unclear. Germline assignment: CDR1 SGDLS and CDR2 YYNGEE. The V gene lost 4 bases and the J gene lost 3 bases, with 13 bases spanning the gap. This CDR3 spans 14 amino acids. The CDR3 reads CASSPGWRDTEAFF. CDR3 coding DNA: TGTGCCAGCAGCCCGGGGTGGCGGGACACTGAAGCTTTCTTT.